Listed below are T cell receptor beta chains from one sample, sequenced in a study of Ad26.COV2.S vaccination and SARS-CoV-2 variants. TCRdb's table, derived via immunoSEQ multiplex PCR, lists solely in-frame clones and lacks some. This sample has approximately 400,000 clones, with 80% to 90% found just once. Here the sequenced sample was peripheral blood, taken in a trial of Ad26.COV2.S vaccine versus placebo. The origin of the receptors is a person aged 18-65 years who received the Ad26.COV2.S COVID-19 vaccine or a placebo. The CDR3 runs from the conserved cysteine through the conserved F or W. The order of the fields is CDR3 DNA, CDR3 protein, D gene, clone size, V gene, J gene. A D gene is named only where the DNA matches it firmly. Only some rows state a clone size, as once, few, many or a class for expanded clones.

TGCAGTGCTAGTAAGCCTAGCGGGACCTCCTACGAGCAGTACTTC	CSASKPSGTSYEQYF	TRBD2	.	TRBV20-1	TRBJ2-7
TGTGCCAGCAGCCAGGGGACAGTTTTAGCCAAAAACATTCAGTACTTC	CASSQGTVLAKNIQYF	TRBD1	.	TRBV11-3	TRBJ2-4
TGTGCCAGTAGTATAGGGCTCACGGAACACTATGGCTACACCTTC	CASSIGLTEHYGYTF	.	.	TRBV19	TRBJ1-2
TGTGCCAGCAGTCCCAGACAGGGGAATAACTTCTATGGCTACACCTTC	CASSPRQGNNFYGYTF	TRBD1	.	TRBV5-4	TRBJ1-2
TGTGCCAGCCAAACTCCAGGGGGGGGAAACACCATATATTTT	CASQTPGGGNTIYF	TRBD1	.	TRBV6-5	TRBJ1-3
TGTGCCAGCAGGGGGGGACTTCCTACCCCCCTCGAGCAGTACTTC	CASRGGLPTPLEQYF	.	.	TRBV5-6	TRBJ2-7
TGTGCCTCTAAGGCAACAGGTAGTAGTTTTCGTTCACCCCTCCACTTT	CASKATGSSFRSPLHF	.	.	TRBV19	TRBJ1-6
TGTGCCAGCAGCTCACGTACGCGGGGCGGCGAGCAGTACTTC	CASSSRTRGGEQYF	.	.	TRBV11-2	TRBJ2-7
TGTGCCAGTAGTAAGCTACAGGGTTCTGCAGATACGCAGTATTTT	CASSKLQGSADTQYF	.	.	TRBV19	TRBJ2-3
TGCGCCAGCAGCCTCGAGGAGGGGGGACGACTGTTTTTT	CASSLEEGGRLFF	.	.	TRBV4-3	TRBJ2-2
TGTGCCAGCAGTTCCCCAGGGGGAAGCAATCAGCCCCAGCATTTT	CASSSPGGSNQPQHF	TRBD1	.	TRBV28	TRBJ1-5
TGTGCCACCAGCAGGGCCATAATGGAAAAACTGTTTTTT	CATSRAIMEKLFF	.	.	TRBV15	TRBJ1-4
TGTGCCAGCAGCACCTCCGGGACGGGGAACACCGGGGAGCTGTTTTTT	CASSTSGTGNTGELFF	.	.	TRBV6-6	TRBJ2-2
TGCGCCAGCAGCCGGACTAACACAGATACGCAGTATTTT	CASSRTNTDTQYF	.	.	TRBV4-3	TRBJ2-3
TGTGCCAGCAGTGAACAGGGCACCGGGGAGCTGTTTTTT	CASSEQGTGELFF	.	.	TRBV6-4	TRBJ2-2
TGTGCCAGCAGCAACCGACTCGCAGGGGAGACCCAGTACTTC	CASSNRLAGETQYF	.	.	TRBV5-4	TRBJ2-5
TGCGCCAGCGCCCCGGAGCAAGCCTACAATGAGCAGTTCTTC	CASAPEQAYNEQFF	.	few	TRBV5-1	TRBJ2-1
TGTGCCAGCAGTTCAAGGGGGCGCCGACAGCCCCAGCATTTT	CASSSRGRRQPQHF	TRBD1	.	TRBV6-7	TRBJ1-5
TGTGCCAGCAGAGGCCACGGAGGCGACGAGCAGTACTTC	CASRGHGGDEQYF	.	.	TRBV27	TRBJ2-7
TGTGCCAGCAGCTTGGGTCCAGCGGGACCGACAAATGAGCAGTTCTTC	CASSLGPAGPTNEQFF	TRBD2	.	TRBV5-6	TRBJ2-1
TGCGCCAGCAGCTTGGCCCTACACCAAGAGACCCAGTACTTC	CASSLALHQETQYF	.	.	TRBV5-1	TRBJ2-5
TGTGCCAGCAGTTTTATTGGAAACACCATATATTTT	CASSFIGNTIYF	.	.	TRBV12-3/TRBV12-4	TRBJ1-3
TGTGCCAGCAGTTACCAACCGCCTGAGGCAGATACGCAGTATTTT	CASSYQPPEADTQYF	.	.	TRBV6-9	TRBJ2-3
TGTGCCAGCTCCGAGGGGGCTTGGAGCTCCTACGAGCAGTACTTC	CASSEGAWSSYEQYF	TRBD1	.	TRBV5-4	TRBJ2-7
TGCGCCAGGAGACTAGCGGGTCGCACAGATACGCAGTATTTT	CARRLAGRTDTQYF	TRBD2	.	TRBV5-1	TRBJ2-3
TGTGCCAGCAGTTTGTTCTATAGCAATCAGCCCCAGCATTTT	CASSLFYSNQPQHF	.	.	TRBV27	TRBJ1-5
TGTGCCAGCAGCCCGTTACGGCCGGGACTAGCGGACCTAAAGCGCAATGAGCAGTTCTTC	CASSPLRPGLADLKRNEQFF	TRBD2	.	TRBV7-6	TRBJ2-1
TGTGCCAGCAGCGCTCAGGGATACGAGCAGTACTTC	CASSAQGYEQYF	.	.	TRBV9	TRBJ2-7
TGTGCCAGCAGTGGAGGCAGGGCTGGGACCCAGTACTTC	CASSGGRAGTQYF	.	.	TRBV2	TRBJ2-5
TGTGCCAGCAGTGCCGATCCGGATTCACCCCTCCACTTT	CASSADPDSPLHF	.	.	TRBV25-1	TRBJ1-6
TGTGCCAGTTTTCATCGGGGAACCGGGGAGCTGTTTTTT	CASFHRGTGELFF	.	.	TRBV19	TRBJ2-2
TGTGCCAGCAGCCGTTCTACGGGGTCCCACGAGCAGTACTTC	CASSRSTGSHEQYF	.	.	TRBV7-9	TRBJ2-7
TGTGCCAGCAGCAGCCGGATTGGGGACAGGGGGCACTACGAGCAGTACTTC	CASSSRIGDRGHYEQYF	TRBD1	.	TRBV7-9	TRBJ2-7
TGTGCCACCAGCAGCGGACAGGTTAGCAATCAGCCCCAGCATTTT	CATSSGQVSNQPQHF	TRBD1	.	TRBV15	TRBJ1-5
TGTGCCAGCAGTTACGAGGGGGGGAACACTGAAGCTTTCTTT	CASSYEGGNTEAFF	.	.	TRBV6-5	TRBJ1-1
TGTGCCAGCAGCCCCGCTGCCCATCCAAGCACAGATACGCAGTATTTT	CASSPAAHPSTDTQYF	.	.	TRBV7-9	TRBJ2-3
TGCGCCAGCAGCTCCAATAGCGGCTCCTACAATGAGCAGTTCTTC	CASSSNSGSYNEQFF	.	.	TRBV5-1	TRBJ2-1